This is a list of T cell receptor beta chains from one sample in a study of identical twins. TCRdb recomputed calls from the 5' RACE reads with MiXCR, one row per CDR3 protein. The sample includes some 560,000 distinct CDR3 sequences, 9.6% of them seen just once. These sequences were also reported in another study, on yellow fever vaccine responses in identical twins.

Specimen: PBMCs. Receptor source: a young woman in good health. CDR3s include the opening cysteine and the closing phenylalanine or tryptophan. The D gene is left open where the match is weak. Clone size is not always given. Where it is, it says once, few, many or a class for expanded clones.

J gene: TRBJ1-3
V gene: TRBV7-9
D gene: NA
clone size: many
CDR3 DNA: TGTGCCAGCAGCATCCGGGACGGAGGAAACACCATATATTTT
CDR3 protein: CASSIRDGGNTIYF

J gene: TRBJ2-2
V gene: TRBV28
D gene: NA
clone size: NA
CDR3 DNA: TGTGCCAGCAGTGCAATAACGAGAGCCGGGGAGCTGTTTTTT
CDR3 protein: CASSAITRAGELFF

J gene: TRBJ2-3
V gene: TRBV20-1
D gene: TRBD2
clone size: NA
CDR3 DNA: TGCAGTGCTAGAGATCAACTAGCGGAAAGCACAGATACGCAGTATTTT
CDR3 protein: CSARDQLAESTDTQYF

J gene: TRBJ1-2
V gene: TRBV12-3/TRBV12-4
D gene: TRBD1
clone size: many
CDR3 DNA: TGTGCCAGCAGTTTAGGGGCAGGGGGCGACTATGGCTACACCTTC
CDR3 protein: CASSLGAGGDYGYTF

J gene: TRBJ1-5
V gene: TRBV29-1
D gene: NA
clone size: NA
CDR3 DNA: TGCAGCGTTGCAGAGGGAAATCAGCCCCAGCATTTT
CDR3 protein: CSVAEGNQPQHF

J gene: TRBJ2-2
V gene: TRBV6-5
D gene: NA
clone size: NA
CDR3 DNA: TGTGCCAGCACTTTTAGGCGAGGGCAGGGGAAAGCCGGGGAGCTGTTTTTT
CDR3 protein: CASTFRRGQGKAGELFF

J gene: TRBJ2-3
V gene: TRBV7-2
D gene: TRBD1
clone size: few
CDR3 DNA: TGTGCCAGCAGCTTTGACAGGGGTACTGCAGATACGCAGTATTTT
CDR3 protein: CASSFDRGTADTQYF

J gene: TRBJ1-3
V gene: TRBV7-6
D gene: NA
clone size: NA
CDR3 DNA: TGTGCCAGCAGCTTGACAGACAGAGGAAACACCATATATTTT
CDR3 protein: CASSLTDRGNTIYF

J gene: TRBJ1-5
V gene: TRBV3-1
D gene: TRBD1
clone size: many
CDR3 DNA: TGTGCCAGCAGCCAAGGGGCAGGGGGCCGTCAGCCCCAGCATTTT
CDR3 protein: CASSQGAGGRQPQHF

J gene: TRBJ2-7
V gene: TRBV11-2
D gene: TRBD1
clone size: NA
CDR3 DNA: TGTGCCAGCAGCTTGTGGACAGGGCCCTACGAGCAGTACTTC
CDR3 protein: CASSLWTGPYEQYF

J gene: TRBJ2-7
V gene: TRBV7-9
D gene: NA
clone size: many
CDR3 DNA: TGTGCCAGCAGCCAAGGAGGGGCCTACGAGCAGTACTTC
CDR3 protein: CASSQGGAYEQYF

J gene: TRBJ2-5
V gene: TRBV6-6
D gene: NA
clone size: many
CDR3 DNA: TGTGCCAGCAGACGGGCGGTCCAAGAGACCCAGTACTTC
CDR3 protein: CASRRAVQETQYF

J gene: TRBJ2-2
V gene: TRBV6-5
D gene: NA
clone size: few
CDR3 DNA: TGTGCCAGCTCTGCGTTCGGGGAGCTGTTTTTT
CDR3 protein: CASSAFGELFF

J gene: TRBJ2-5
V gene: TRBV6-2/TRBV6-3
D gene: NA
clone size: few
CDR3 DNA: TGTGCCAGCACCGCGGGACCGCCAGGGTCAGAGACCCAGTACTTC
CDR3 protein: CASTAGPPGSETQYF

J gene: TRBJ1-2
V gene: TRBV7-9
D gene: NA
clone size: many
CDR3 DNA: TGTGCCAGCAGCCACACGGGTGGCTACACCTTC
CDR3 protein: CASSHTGGYTF

J gene: TRBJ2-1
V gene: TRBV9
D gene: TRBD2
clone size: many
CDR3 DNA: TGTGCCAGCAGCGTATTCGACCGACTAGCGGGACTCAATGAGCAGTTCTTC
CDR3 protein: CASSVFDRLAGLNEQFF

J gene: TRBJ2-3
V gene: TRBV6-5
D gene: TRBD2
clone size: few
CDR3 DNA: TGTGCCAGCAGTTACCGCGCGGGGGGTTCCACAGATACGCAGTATTTT
CDR3 protein: CASSYRAGGSTDTQYF

J gene: TRBJ2-7
V gene: TRBV20-1
D gene: TRBD1
clone size: NA
CDR3 DNA: TGCAGTGCTAGAGGGCCAGGGGGCCGGTACGAGCAGTACTTC
CDR3 protein: CSARGPGGRYEQYF

J gene: TRBJ2-2
V gene: TRBV7-9
D gene: NA
clone size: NA
CDR3 DNA: TGTGCCAGCAGCCCCGCAAGGACTGGGAGCACCGGGGAGCTGTTTTTT
CDR3 protein: CASSPARTGSTGELFF

J gene: TRBJ1-1
V gene: TRBV28
D gene: NA
clone size: once
CDR3 DNA: TGTGCCAGCAGTTTTACGGGTAGGGCCACTGAAGCTTTCTTT
CDR3 protein: CASSFTGRATEAFF

J gene: TRBJ2-3
V gene: TRBV7-2
D gene: NA
clone size: few
CDR3 DNA: TGTGCCAGCAGCTTAGACCAGAGCACAGATACGCAGTATTTT
CDR3 protein: CASSLDQSTDTQYF

J gene: TRBJ2-5
V gene: TRBV29-1
D gene: NA
clone size: few
CDR3 DNA: TGCAGCGTGGTGATAGTGGCAGGAAAAGAGACCCAGTACTTC
CDR3 protein: CSVVIVAGKETQYF

J gene: TRBJ2-3
V gene: TRBV7-9
D gene: NA
clone size: few
CDR3 DNA: TGTGCCAGCAGCGTAGCGTCCGGCAGGGAAGGCGATACGCAGTATTTT
CDR3 protein: CASSVASGREGDTQYF

J gene: TRBJ2-7
V gene: TRBV20-1
D gene: NA
clone size: few
CDR3 DNA: TGCAGTGCTAGCTCCGGACCCCCAACTCCCTACGAGCAGTACTTC
CDR3 protein: CSASSGPPTPYEQYF

J gene: TRBJ2-1
V gene: TRBV6-5
D gene: NA
clone size: many
CDR3 DNA: TGTGCCAGCAGTTACTCGTTTGGGAGTTCCTACAATGAGCAGTTCTTC
CDR3 protein: CASSYSFGSSYNEQFF

J gene: TRBJ1-4
V gene: TRBV9
D gene: NA
clone size: NA
CDR3 DNA: TGTGCCAGCAGTCAAGGCGGGGGTGGGGATGAAAAACTGTTTTTT
CDR3 protein: CASSQGGGGDEKLFF

J gene: TRBJ2-5
V gene: TRBV20-1
D gene: NA
clone size: NA
CDR3 DNA: TGCAGTGCTAGACAGGGGAGACAGAACCAAGAGACCCAGTACTTC
CDR3 protein: CSARQGRQNQETQYF

J gene: TRBJ2-1
V gene: TRBV7-2
D gene: NA
clone size: NA
CDR3 DNA: TGTGCCAGCAGTACCTACGGGGATGAGCAGTTCTTC
CDR3 protein: CASSTYGDEQFF

J gene: TRBJ2-1
V gene: TRBV5-1
D gene: NA
clone size: NA
CDR3 DNA: TGCGCCAGCAGCCGGAAGTACGAGGCGTCGGGTGAGCAGTTCTTC
CDR3 protein: CASSRKYEASGEQFF

J gene: TRBJ2-1
V gene: TRBV2
D gene: TRBD1
clone size: many
CDR3 DNA: TGTGCCAGCAGTGAATTGGGACAGGGCCGGAATGAGCAGTTCTTC
CDR3 protein: CASSELGQGRNEQFF

J gene: TRBJ2-1
V gene: TRBV10-1
D gene: TRBD2
clone size: many
CDR3 DNA: TGCGCCGGGCCCGGACTAGCGGGAGACGTGGACGAGCAGTTCTTC
CDR3 protein: CAGPGLAGDVDEQFF

J gene: TRBJ2-7
V gene: TRBV7-2
D gene: TRBD2
clone size: few
CDR3 DNA: TGTGCCAGCACCCCAGGTGCGGGAGGGCGGTACGAGCAGTACTTC
CDR3 protein: CASTPGAGGRYEQYF

J gene: TRBJ2-2
V gene: TRBV6-4
D gene: NA
clone size: few
CDR3 DNA: TGTGCCAGCAGTGGGGGGGTCGACACCGGGGAGCTGTTTTTT
CDR3 protein: CASSGGVDTGELFF

J gene: TRBJ2-3
V gene: TRBV28
D gene: TRBD2
clone size: NA
CDR3 DNA: TGTGCCAGCGTACTAGCGGGAGGGTCAGATACGCAGTATTTT
CDR3 protein: CASVLAGGSDTQYF

J gene: TRBJ2-3
V gene: TRBV14
D gene: NA
clone size: few
CDR3 DNA: TGTGCCAGCAGCCCACAGGGAAAGAGGTCAGATACGCAGTATTTT
CDR3 protein: CASSPQGKRSDTQYF

J gene: TRBJ2-4
V gene: TRBV5-1
D gene: NA
clone size: NA
CDR3 DNA: TGCGCCAGCGGTGGAGGGGACGCCAAAAACATTCAGTACTTC
CDR3 protein: CASGGGDAKNIQYF

J gene: TRBJ2-7
V gene: TRBV5-1
D gene: TRBD1
clone size: many
CDR3 DNA: TGCGCCAGCAGCCGCGGGACAGGCCTTACCTACGAGCAGTACTTC
CDR3 protein: CASSRGTGLTYEQYF

J gene: TRBJ2-3
V gene: TRBV5-1
D gene: NA
clone size: many
CDR3 DNA: TGCGCCAGCAGCTCGGATAGCACAGATACGCAGTATTTT
CDR3 protein: CASSSDSTDTQYF

J gene: TRBJ1-1
V gene: TRBV10-3
D gene: TRBD1
clone size: many
CDR3 DNA: TGTGCCCCACGGCCGGGACAGGTTTTCATGAACACTGAAGCTTTCTTT
CDR3 protein: CAPRPGQVFMNTEAFF

J gene: TRBJ2-2
V gene: TRBV5-1
D gene: TRBD1
clone size: NA
CDR3 DNA: TGCGCCAGCAGCCCGGACAGGGGACCTGTGACCGGGGAGCTGTTTTTT
CDR3 protein: CASSPDRGPVTGELFF

J gene: TRBJ2-6
V gene: TRBV6-4
D gene: NA
clone size: many
CDR3 DNA: TGTGCCAGCAGTGACTCAGGACGTAGCTCTGGGGCCAACGTCCTGACTTTC
CDR3 protein: CASSDSGRSSGANVLTF

J gene: TRBJ2-1
V gene: TRBV29-1
D gene: TRBD2
clone size: few
CDR3 DNA: TGCAGCGTTCAACTAGCGGGAGTATGGAATGAGCAGTTCTTC
CDR3 protein: CSVQLAGVWNEQFF

J gene: TRBJ1-5
V gene: TRBV30
D gene: NA
clone size: NA
CDR3 DNA: TGTGCCTCCGGGGAGCGCAATCAGCCCCAGCATTTT
CDR3 protein: CASGERNQPQHF